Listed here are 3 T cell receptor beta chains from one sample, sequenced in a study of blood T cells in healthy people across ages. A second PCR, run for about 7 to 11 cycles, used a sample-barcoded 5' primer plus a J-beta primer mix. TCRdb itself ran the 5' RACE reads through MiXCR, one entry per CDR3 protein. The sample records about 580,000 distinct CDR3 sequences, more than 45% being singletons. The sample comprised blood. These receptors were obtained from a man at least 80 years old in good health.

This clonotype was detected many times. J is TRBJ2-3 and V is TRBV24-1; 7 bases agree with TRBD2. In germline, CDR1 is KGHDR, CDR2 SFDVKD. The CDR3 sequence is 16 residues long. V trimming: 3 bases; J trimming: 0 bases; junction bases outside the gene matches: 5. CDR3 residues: CATSDTAGSSTDTQYF. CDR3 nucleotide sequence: TGTGCCACCAGTGATACAGCGGGGTCTAGCACAGATACGCAGTATTTT.

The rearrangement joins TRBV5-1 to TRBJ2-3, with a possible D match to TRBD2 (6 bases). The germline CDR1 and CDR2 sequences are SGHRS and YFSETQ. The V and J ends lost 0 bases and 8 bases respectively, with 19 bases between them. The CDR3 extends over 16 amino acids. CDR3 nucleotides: TGCGCCAGCAGCTTGGATTCGGGCAGTTTCGGGGGTACGCAGTATTTT. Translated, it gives CASSLDSGSFGGTQYF.

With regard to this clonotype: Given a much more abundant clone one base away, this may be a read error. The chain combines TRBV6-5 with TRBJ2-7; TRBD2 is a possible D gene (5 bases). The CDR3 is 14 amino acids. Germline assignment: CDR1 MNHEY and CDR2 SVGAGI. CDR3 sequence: CASGRSSVSCEQYF. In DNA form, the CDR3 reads TGTGCCAGCGGGAGAAGCTCAGTTTCCTGCGAGCAGTACTTC.